This TCR beta chain was documented in a study of T cell responses to AZD1222 COVID-19 vaccine. Study conclusions and caveats: AZD1222 recipients seropositive at baseline numbered only six. Most donors were white British and more were female, and clonal diversity was possibly underestimated.

Concerning this clone itself: As yet, its antigen is unknown.

Produced via immunoSEQ multiplex PCR; TCRdb's table is partial and in-frame only. The sample contains approximately 120,000 clones, roughly 87% of which appear only once. The CDR3 spans 14 residues. CDR1 and CDR2 (germline): SGHNT, YENEEA. With 1 base removed from V and 4 bases from J, the gap between germline ends came to 9 bases. The receptor was isolated from an adult in good health. Source: peripheral blood, taken on day 0 of AZD1222 vaccination. The chain has TRBV11-3 and TRBJ2-3; no firm D call. CDR3 sequence reads: CASSLGPQADTQYF. The CDR3 DNA is TGTGCCAGCAGCTTAGGGCCTCAAGCAGATACGCAGTATTTT.